These T cell receptor beta chains were read from a single sample in a study of T cell responses to AZD1222 COVID-19 vaccine. This table comes from immunoSEQ multiplex PCR, and its TCRdb copy is limited to in-frame clones, with some not included. The data show 95,000 to 150,000 clones, with about 90% seen just once and 9.8% held by the top ten. The specimen was peripheral blood, collected on day 0 of AZD1222 vaccination. These receptor sequences come from an adult in good health. The CDR3 runs from the conserved cysteine through the conserved F or W. D genes are given only for firm matches. Size values are once, few and many counts, or a class for expanded clones, and some rows have none.

d_gene,abundance,j_gene,v_gene,CDR3nt,CDR3aa
NA,NA,TRBJ1-4,TRBV19,TGTGCCAGTAGTACCGACCGGGGAGTTGAAAAACTGTTTTTT,CASSTDRGVEKLFF
NA,NA,TRBJ1-1,TRBV5-3,TGTGCCAGAAGCTTTCGAGGGGGGGAGACAGGCATCACTGAAGCTTTCTTT,CARSFRGGETGITEAFF
TRBD1,NA,TRBJ1-3,TRBV5-5,TGTGCCAGCAGCTCCCGACAGGGTGCCGGAAACACCATATATTTT,CASSSRQGAGNTIYF
TRBD1,NA,TRBJ1-6,TRBV19,TGTGCCAGTAGTGAGGGCTGGACAGGGTATAATTCACCCCTCCACTTT,CASSEGWTGYNSPLHF
NA,once,TRBJ1-4,TRBV7-9,TGTGCCAGCAGCTTAGTCTCGGGGAGTGAAAAACTGTTTTTT,CASSLVSGSEKLFF
NA,NA,TRBJ1-5,TRBV6-5,TGTGCCAGCAGTTACTCTGGGGGCGGTCAGCCCCAGCATTTT,CASSYSGGGQPQHF
NA,NA,TRBJ2-1,TRBV11-2,TGTGCCAGCAGCGAAGAGGGACCTCAGGTCAATGAGCAGTTCTTC,CASSEEGPQVNEQFF
TRBD1,NA,TRBJ1-4,TRBV18,TGTGCCAGCTCACCGGGGACAGTAAATGAAAAACTGTTTTTT,CASSPGTVNEKLFF
NA,NA,TRBJ2-1,TRBV11-3,TGTGCCAGCAGCGGCTGGACGGGCAACAATGAGCAGTTCTTC,CASSGWTGNNEQFF
NA,NA,TRBJ2-7,TRBV6-1,TGTGCCAGCAGTGAAAAGGGACTTTCCTACGAGCAGTACTTC,CASSEKGLSYEQYF
TRBD1,NA,TRBJ2-3,TRBV11-3,TGTGCCAGCAGCCCCCATTACCGAGACAGGGGGAGCACAGATACGCAGTATTTT,CASSPHYRDRGSTDTQYF
NA,NA,TRBJ2-5,TRBV7-6,TGTGCCAGCAGCTTAGTGGTTTTTTCGCAAGAGACCCAGTACTTC,CASSLVVFSQETQYF
NA,NA,TRBJ2-3,TRBV7-2,TGTGCCAGCAGAGGGGGGGTGACAGGGTTCACAGATACGCAGTATTTT,CASRGGVTGFTDTQYF
TRBD2,NA,TRBJ2-2,TRBV11-3,TGTGCCAGCAGCTTAGATCCCTTAGCGGGGGATTCCGGGGAGCTGTTTTTT,CASSLDPLAGDSGELFF
NA,NA,TRBJ1-4,TRBV7-2,TGTGCCAGCAGCTTAGGGGGACAAAATGAAAAACTGTTTTTT,CASSLGGQNEKLFF
NA,NA,TRBJ1-3,TRBV7-8,TGTGCCAGCAGAAAGACCACCTCTGGAAACACCATATATTTT,CASRKTTSGNTIYF
TRBD2,NA,TRBJ2-7,TRBV3-1/TRBV3-2,TGTGCCAGCAGCCCCCGTGGTAGCGGGACTTACGAGCAGTACTTC,CASSPRGSGTYEQYF
TRBD1,once,TRBJ2-3,TRBV5-1,TGCGCCAGCAGACAGGGGACAGGGGAGGCTACGCAGTATTTT,CASRQGTGEATQYF
TRBD2,NA,TRBJ2-7,TRBV19,TGTGCCAGTAGTCTAGGAGCGGGGAGCAATTGGGAGCAGTACTTC,CASSLGAGSNWEQYF
TRBD2,NA,TRBJ2-7,TRBV5-1,TGCGCCAGCAGCTTCGGGATAGCGGGGAATTGGTACTTC,CASSFGIAGNWYF
NA,NA,TRBJ1-1,TRBV15,TGTGCCACCAGCAGGAGGGATCAGGACGGGGCTTTCTTT,CATSRRDQDGAFF
TRBD1,NA,TRBJ2-5,TRBV27,TGTGCCAGCAGTTTTACCACAGGGGATGGACGCCAAGAGACCCAGTACTTC,CASSFTTGDGRQETQYF
NA,NA,TRBJ1-6,TRBV27,TGTGCCAGCAGCGGAAGTGGCTCCTATAATTCACCCCTCCACTTT,CASSGSGSYNSPLHF
TRBD2,NA,TRBJ2-3,TRBV4-2,TGTGCCAGCAGCCAAGAAGTAGCGGGGGGGCCGGGGGATACGCAGTATTTT,CASSQEVAGGPGDTQYF
TRBD1,once,TRBJ2-7,TRBV5-1,TGCGCCAGCAGCTTGGCCGGGACAGGGGAAGAAGAGCAGTACTTC,CASSLAGTGEEEQYF
NA,NA,TRBJ2-5,TRBV28,TGTGCCAGCAGCCCTCACTCTAAATCGGGGGAGACCCAGTACTTC,CASSPHSKSGETQYF
NA,NA,TRBJ2-1,TRBV7-8,TGTGCCAGCAGCCCTGGGGGGAGCGGGCGGGGAGAGCAGTTCTTC,CASSPGGSGRGEQFF
NA,once,TRBJ1-1,TRBV12-3/TRBV12-4,TGTGCCAGCAGTCCAATTGTTAGGACTGAAGCTTTCTTT,CASSPIVRTEAFF
NA,NA,TRBJ1-1,TRBV7-3,TGTGCCAGCAGTCTTTCCGGGTCGGGGGACACTGAAGCTTTCTTT,CASSLSGSGDTEAFF
TRBD1,NA,TRBJ2-5,TRBV7-2,TGTGCCAGCAGCTTTAACAGGGGAGAAGGGACCCAGTACTTC,CASSFNRGEGTQYF